The present TCR beta chain was sequenced within a study of shared clonotypes between healthy human individuals. The CDR3 has 16 residues. V shed 1 base and J shed 0 bases, with 10 bases lying between them. CDR1 and CDR2 (germline): MDHEN, SYDVKM. For this clone: Distinct nucleotide sequences in the sample also encode this CDR3.

Participating donors were healthy, HIV-negative adults free of recent acute infections or vaccinations. From CD4+ cells came CD45RA+ naive and CD45RA-negative memory subsets. Produced via immunoSEQ multiplex PCR; TCRdb's table is partial and in-frame only. Altogether 500,000 to 550,000 clones are present, approximately 94% being singletons, with the ten largest covering approximately 0.06%. This chain joins TRBV28 and TRBJ2-1; TRBD2 is a possible D gene (5 bases). The sequenced sample consisted of naive CD4+ T cells sorted from blood. As to subset: CD45RA+ positively selected. This receptor was identified in a woman aged 25 to 45 in good health. CDR3 bases: TGTGCCAGCAGTTTATTAAAGCGGAGCTCCTACAATGAGCAGTTCTTC. It codes for CASSLLKRSSYNEQFF.